This T cell receptor beta chain was identified in a study of T cell responses to AZD1222 COVID-19 vaccine. Across the whole study: Researchers grouped second doses given at about 4 or about 12 weeks into one pool. General study results and limits: Reportedly, close to half of spike-specific TCRs are directed against unmutated variant regions. Scientists sampled the repertoires only once the peak T cell response had passed. Mostly white British, mostly female donors; authors suggested clonal diversity may be underestimated.

The CDR3 is 15 amino acids. The V gene's germline CDR1 is MNHEY and CDR2 SVGAGI. Trimming removed 2 bases at V and 0 bases at J, with 10 bases between. This clone showed up just once. Its antigen is still unknown. TCRdb's copy holds only in-frame clones and misses some; the assay was immunoSEQ multiplex PCR. Among 90,000 to 120,000 clones listed, approximately 88% were seen once. The material sequenced was peripheral blood, taken on day 0 of AZD1222 vaccination. This TCR was sampled from an adult in good health. The V call is TRBV6-5, the J call TRBJ1-1; D not resolved. For the CDR3, the DNA is TGTGCCAGCAGTTACATACAGCTAATGAACACTGAAGCTTTCTTT. Translation: CASSYIQLMNTEAFF.